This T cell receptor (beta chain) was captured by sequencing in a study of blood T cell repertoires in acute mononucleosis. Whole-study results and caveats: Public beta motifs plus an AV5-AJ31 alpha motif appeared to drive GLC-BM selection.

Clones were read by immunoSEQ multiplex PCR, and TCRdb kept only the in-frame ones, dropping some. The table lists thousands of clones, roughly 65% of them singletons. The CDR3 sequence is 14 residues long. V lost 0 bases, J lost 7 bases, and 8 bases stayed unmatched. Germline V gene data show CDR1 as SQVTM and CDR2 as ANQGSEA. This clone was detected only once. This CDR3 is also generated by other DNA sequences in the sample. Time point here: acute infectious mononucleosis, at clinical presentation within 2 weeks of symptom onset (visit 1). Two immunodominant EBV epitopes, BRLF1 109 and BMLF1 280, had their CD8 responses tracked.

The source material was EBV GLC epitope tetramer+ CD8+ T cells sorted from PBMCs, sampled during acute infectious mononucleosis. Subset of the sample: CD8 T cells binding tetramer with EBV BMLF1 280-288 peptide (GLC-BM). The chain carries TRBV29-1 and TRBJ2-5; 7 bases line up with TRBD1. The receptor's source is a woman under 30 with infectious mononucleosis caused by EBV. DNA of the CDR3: TGCAGCGTTGAAGAAGACAGGGTGAGAATGACCCAGTACTTC. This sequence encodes CSVEEDRVRMTQYF.